Below, 14 T cell receptor beta chains from the same sample are listed, as sequenced in a study of vaccination effects on CD4 cells after COVID-19. Only in-frame clones appear in the TCRdb table, and some are missing; sequencing was by immunoSEQ multiplex PCR. The table has around 54,000 clones, around 75% seen once. Sequencing was preceded by expansion of antigen-specific CD4+ T cells with viral peptide pools in the ViraFEST assay. The authors isolated CD4+ T cells after less than eleven days of culture. What these receptors recognize is not known. Here the sequenced sample was CD4+ T cells from PBMCs cultured with HCoV-229E spike peptides, taken before COVID-19 vaccination. The receptor source for this set is a human donor who received a COVID-19 vaccine.

The rearrangement joins TRBV7-9 to TRBJ2-3; no reliable D call. The V gene's germline CDR1 is SEHNR and CDR2 FQNEAQ (reference sequence). The CDR3 loop spans 11 amino acids. Trimming stripped 6 bases from V and 2 bases from J, with 3 bases between. The CDR3 sequence: CASSSTDTQYF. CDR3 DNA: TGTGCCAGCAGTTCCACAGATACGCAGTATTTT.

This clone appeared a single time. The chain combines TRBV9 with TRBJ2-7; TRBD1 matches 8 bases. The trim removed 3 bases at V and 3 bases at J, leaving 2 bases unmatched. The germline gives CDR1 SGDLS, CDR2 YYNGEE. The CDR3 consists of 13 residues. The CDR3 nucleotides are TGTGCCAGCAGCGACGGACAGGGCTACGAGCAGTACGTC. This translates into CASSDGQGYEQYV.

The rearrangement uses TRBV18 and TRBJ2-3, with no clear D. CDR1 and CDR2 (germline): KGHSH, LQKENI. This CDR3 spans 15 amino acids. The V gene lost 3 bases and the J gene lost 1 base, with 11 bases spanning the gap. The CDR3 region has the DNA TGTGCCAGCTCACCCGGGCCTGTCGGCACAGATACGCAGTATTTT. This translates into CASSPGPVGTDTQYF.

This chain joins TRBV5-6 and TRBJ1-6, with D perhaps matching TRBD1 (6 bases). Germline-derived CDR1 and CDR2 are SGHDT and YYEEEE. The V end was cut by 0 bases, the J end by 9 bases, with 13 bases between. The CDR3 has 15 residues. DNA of the CDR3: TGTGCCAGCAGCTTGGGTCGACTACAGGGTTCACCCCTCCACTTT. Its protein is CASSLGRLQGSPLHF.

V is TRBV4-1 and J is TRBJ2-3, with 7 bases that match TRBD1. The CDR3 loop spans 14 amino acids. Per the germline V gene, CDR1 is MGHRA and CDR2 is YSYEKL. The J segment lost 1 base and the V segment lost 4 bases, leaving 2 bases of the junction unmatched. The CDR3: CASSPGQGTDTQYF. The CDR3 DNA is TGCGCCAGCAGCCCAGGACAGGGCACAGATACGCAGTATTTT.

The V and J genes are TRBV25-1 and TRBJ2-2; possibly TRBD1 or TRBD2 for D (5 bases each). Germline CDR1 MGHDK, CDR2 SYGVNS. The CDR3 contains 14 residues. Trimming stripped 3 bases from V and 5 bases from J, with 10 bases between. The CDR3 DNA is TGTGCCAGCAGTGATCAGGGACGAACCGGGGAGCTGTTTTTT. Its protein product is CASSDQGRTGELFF.

The chain joins TRBV24-1 to TRBJ1-2, with D possibly matching TRBD1 (6 bases). The CDR3 runs 17 residues. Between the trimmed V and J ends, which lost 3 bases and 4 bases, there was a span of 20 bases. Germline V CDR1 and CDR2: KGHDR, SFDVKD. The chain's CDR3 is CATSDGGGGHSRYGYTF. CDR3 nucleotide sequence: TGTGCCACCAGTGATGGTGGAGGGGGACACAGTCGCTATGGCTACACCTTC.

Points on this clone: One junction end disagrees with the germline gene, perhaps due to a read error. The chain employs TRBV6-5 and TRBJ1-2, with D possibly being TRBD1 (5 bases). The CDR3 loop spans 14 amino acids. CDR1 is MNHEY and CDR2 is SVGAGI in the germline V gene. CDR3 region: CASRYLFGGNGYTF. CDR3 nucleotides: TGTGCCAGCAGATACTTATTTGGGGGGAATGGCTACACCTTC.

The chain couples TRBV20-1 to TRBJ1-2; 7 positions agree with TRBD1. The germline gives CDR1 DFQATT, CDR2 SNEGSKA (reference sequence). After removal of 5 bases from V and 7 bases from J, the junction contained 4 bases not matched to a gene. The CDR3 length is 11 residues. The CDR3 here is CSAPTGIGYTF. The CDR3 region has the DNA TGCAGTGCTCCGACAGGGATTGGCTACACCTTC.

The chain carries TRBV11-2 and TRBJ2-1; D call uncertain. CDR1 and CDR2 (germline): SGHAT, FQNNGV. This CDR3 is built from 15 residues. The ends were cut back, 3 bases at V and 0 bases at J, with 9 bases in the middle. CDR3 residues: CASSFEWSSYNEQFF. For the CDR3, the DNA is TGTGCCAGCAGCTTCGAATGGAGCTCCTACAATGAGCAGTTCTTC.

For this clone: Its ends do not fully match the called genes, so a read error is possible. The genes are TRBV6-1 and TRBJ1-1; no definite D call. The V gene's germline CDR1 is MNHNS and CDR2 SASEGT. The CDR3 is made up of 16 amino acids. The CDR3: CASSERHLPLKTEAFF. In nucleotides, the CDR3 is TGTGCCAGCAGTGAAAGGCATCTTCCCCTGAAGACTGAAGCTTTCTTT.

The rearrangement links TRBV9 to TRBJ2-1; 11 bases fit TRBD2. The germline CDR1 and CDR2 sequences are SGDLS and YYNGEE. The CDR3 spans 16 residues. Trimming at V came to 4 bases and at J to 7 bases, leaving 10 bases not matched to a gene. CDR3 sequence reads: CASSLYSGGAGNEQFF. The CDR3 DNA follows: TGTGCCAGCAGCTTATATAGCGGGGGGGCGGGGAATGAGCAGTTCTTC.

The J gene is TRBJ1-5, the V gene TRBV6-5; D is uncertain. The germline V gene encodes CDR1 MNHEY and CDR2 SVGAGI. CDR3 size: 12 residues. V shed 6 bases and J shed 5 bases, with 8 bases lying between them. The DNA of the CDR3 is TGTGCCAGCAGATCTACCCATCAGCCCCAGCATTTT. It translates to CASRSTHQPQHF.

The V gene is TRBV11-3, the J gene TRBJ2-5; unclear D gene. V lost 5 bases and J lost 7, with 17 bases in between. CDR1 is SGHNT and CDR2 is YENEEA in the germline V gene. The CDR3 consists of 14 residues. CDR3 loop: CASSAGPSPGTQYF. Written as DNA, the CDR3 is TGTGCCAGCAGCGCCGGACCAAGCCCCGGGACCCAGTACTTC.